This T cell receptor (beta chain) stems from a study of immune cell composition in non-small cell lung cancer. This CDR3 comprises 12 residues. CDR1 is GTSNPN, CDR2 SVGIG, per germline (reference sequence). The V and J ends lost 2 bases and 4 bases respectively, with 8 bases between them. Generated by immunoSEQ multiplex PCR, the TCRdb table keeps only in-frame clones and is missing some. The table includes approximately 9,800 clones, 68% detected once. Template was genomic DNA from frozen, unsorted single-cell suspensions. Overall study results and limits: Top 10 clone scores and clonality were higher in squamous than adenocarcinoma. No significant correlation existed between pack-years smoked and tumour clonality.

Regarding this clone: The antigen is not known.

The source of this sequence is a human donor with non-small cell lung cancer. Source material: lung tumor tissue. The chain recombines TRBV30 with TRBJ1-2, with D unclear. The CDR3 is CAWSLQLYGYTF. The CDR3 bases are TGTGCCTGGAGTTTACAACTCTATGGCTACACCTTC.